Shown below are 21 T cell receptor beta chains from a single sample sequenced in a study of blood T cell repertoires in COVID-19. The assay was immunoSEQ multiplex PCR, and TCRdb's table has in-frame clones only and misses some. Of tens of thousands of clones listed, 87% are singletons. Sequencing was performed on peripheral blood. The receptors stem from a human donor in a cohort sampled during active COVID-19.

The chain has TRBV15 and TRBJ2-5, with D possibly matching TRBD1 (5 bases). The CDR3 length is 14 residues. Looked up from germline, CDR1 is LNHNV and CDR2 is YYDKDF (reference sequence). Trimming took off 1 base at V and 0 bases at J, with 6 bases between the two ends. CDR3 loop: CATSRAGYQETQYF. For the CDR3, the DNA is TGTGCCACCAGCAGAGCAGGGTACCAAGAGACCCAGTACTTC.

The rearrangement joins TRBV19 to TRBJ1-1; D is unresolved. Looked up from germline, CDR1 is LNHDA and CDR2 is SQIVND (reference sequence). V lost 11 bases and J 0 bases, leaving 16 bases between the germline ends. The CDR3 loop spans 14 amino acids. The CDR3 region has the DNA TGTGCCTCCGAGGCAGGAGGGCTGAACACTGAAGCTTTCTTT. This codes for CASEAGGLNTEAFF.

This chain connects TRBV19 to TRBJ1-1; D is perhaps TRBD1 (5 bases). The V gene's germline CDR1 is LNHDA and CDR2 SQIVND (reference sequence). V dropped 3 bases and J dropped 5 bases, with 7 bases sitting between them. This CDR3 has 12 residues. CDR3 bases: TGTGCCAGTAGTATGGGGGGAACTGAAGCTTTCTTT. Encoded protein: CASSMGGTEAFF.

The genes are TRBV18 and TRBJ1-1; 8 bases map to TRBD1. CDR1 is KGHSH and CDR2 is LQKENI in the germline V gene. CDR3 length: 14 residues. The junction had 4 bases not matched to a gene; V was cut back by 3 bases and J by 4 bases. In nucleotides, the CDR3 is TGTGCCAGCTCACCGGACAGGGATTCCACTGAAGCTTTCTTT. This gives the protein CASSPDRDSTEAFF.

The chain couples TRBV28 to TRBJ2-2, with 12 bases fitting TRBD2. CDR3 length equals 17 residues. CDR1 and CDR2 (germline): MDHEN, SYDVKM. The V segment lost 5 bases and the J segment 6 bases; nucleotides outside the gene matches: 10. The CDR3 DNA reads TGTGCCAGCAGTCTCCTAGCGGGAGGGCGGATCGCCGGGGAGCTGTTTTTT. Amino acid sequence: CASSLLAGGRIAGELFF.

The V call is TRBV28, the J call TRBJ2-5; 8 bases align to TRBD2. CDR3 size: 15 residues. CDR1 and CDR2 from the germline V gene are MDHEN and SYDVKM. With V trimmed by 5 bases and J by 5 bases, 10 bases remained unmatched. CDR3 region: CASSPAGLGAETQYF. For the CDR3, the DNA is TGTGCCAGCAGTCCGGCGGGACTAGGGGCGGAGACCCAGTACTTC.

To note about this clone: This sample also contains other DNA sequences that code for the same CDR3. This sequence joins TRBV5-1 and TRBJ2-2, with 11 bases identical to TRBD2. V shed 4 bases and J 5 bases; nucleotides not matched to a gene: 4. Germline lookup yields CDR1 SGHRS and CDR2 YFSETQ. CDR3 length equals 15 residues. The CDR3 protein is CASSPTSGATGELFF. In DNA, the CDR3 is TGCGCCAGCAGCCCGACTAGCGGGGCTACCGGGGAGCTGTTTTTT.

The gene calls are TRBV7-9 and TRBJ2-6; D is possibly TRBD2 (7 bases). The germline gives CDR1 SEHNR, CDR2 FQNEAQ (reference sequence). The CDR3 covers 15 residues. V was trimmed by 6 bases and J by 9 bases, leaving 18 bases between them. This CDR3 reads CASSYPTGTNNVLTF. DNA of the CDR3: TGTGCCAGCAGTTATCCCACAGGGACTAACAACGTCCTGACTTTC.

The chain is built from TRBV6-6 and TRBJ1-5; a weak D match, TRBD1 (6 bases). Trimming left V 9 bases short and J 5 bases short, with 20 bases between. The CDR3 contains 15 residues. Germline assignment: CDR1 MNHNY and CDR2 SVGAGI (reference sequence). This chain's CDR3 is CASSGDNSLYQPQHF. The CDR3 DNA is TGTGCCAGTAGTGGGGACAACTCTCTTTATCAGCCCCAGCATTTT.

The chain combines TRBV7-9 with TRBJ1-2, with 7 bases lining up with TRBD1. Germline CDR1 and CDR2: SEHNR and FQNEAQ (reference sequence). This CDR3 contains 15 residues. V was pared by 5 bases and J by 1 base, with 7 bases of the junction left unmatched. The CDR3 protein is CASSPRTGFNYGYTF. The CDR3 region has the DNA TGTGCCAGCAGCCCTCGGACAGGCTTTAACTATGGCTACACCTTC.

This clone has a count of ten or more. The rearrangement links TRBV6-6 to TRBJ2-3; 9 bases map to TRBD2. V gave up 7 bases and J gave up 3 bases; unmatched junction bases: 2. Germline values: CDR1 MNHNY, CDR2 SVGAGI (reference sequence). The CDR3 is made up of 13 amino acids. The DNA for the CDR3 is TGTGCCAGCAAACTAGCGGGTACAGATACGCAGTATTTT. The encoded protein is CASKLAGTDTQYF.

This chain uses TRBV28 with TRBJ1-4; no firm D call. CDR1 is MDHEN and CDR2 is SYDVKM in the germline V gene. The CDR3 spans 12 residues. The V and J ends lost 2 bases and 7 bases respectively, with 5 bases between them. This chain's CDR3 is CASSLEGEKLFF. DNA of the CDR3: TGTGCCAGCAGTTTAGAGGGTGAAAAACTGTTTTTT.

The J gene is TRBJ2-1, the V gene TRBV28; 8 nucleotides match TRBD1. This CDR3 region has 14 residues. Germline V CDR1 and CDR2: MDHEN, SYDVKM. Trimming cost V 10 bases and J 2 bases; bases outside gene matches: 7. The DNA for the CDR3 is TGTGCCACCGATCGGGACAGGCCCTACAATGAGCAGTTCTTC. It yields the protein CATDRDRPYNEQFF.

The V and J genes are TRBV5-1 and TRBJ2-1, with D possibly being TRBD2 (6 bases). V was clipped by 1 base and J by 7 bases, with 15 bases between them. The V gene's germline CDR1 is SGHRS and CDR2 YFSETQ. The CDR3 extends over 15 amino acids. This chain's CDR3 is CASSLKPAGENEQFF. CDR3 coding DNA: TGCGCCAGCAGCTTGAAGCCAGCGGGTGAGAATGAGCAGTTCTTC.

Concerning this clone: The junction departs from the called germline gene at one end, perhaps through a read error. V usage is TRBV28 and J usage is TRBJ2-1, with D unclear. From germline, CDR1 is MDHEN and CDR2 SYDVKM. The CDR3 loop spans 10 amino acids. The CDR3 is CAGSFGLGFF. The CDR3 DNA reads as TGTGCCGGCAGTTTCGGTCTCGGGTTCTTC. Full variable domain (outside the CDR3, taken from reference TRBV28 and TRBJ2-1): DVKVTQSSRYLVKRTGEKVFLECVQDMDHENMFWYRQDPGLGLRLIYFSYDVKMKEKGDIPEGYSVSREKKERFSLILESASTNQTSMYLCAGSFGLGFFGPGTRLTVL.

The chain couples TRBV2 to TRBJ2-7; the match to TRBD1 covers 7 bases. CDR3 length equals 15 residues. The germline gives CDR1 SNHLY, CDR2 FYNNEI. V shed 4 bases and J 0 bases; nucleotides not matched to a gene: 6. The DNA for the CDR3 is TGTGCCAGCAGTGCCCCTAGGGGGCTCTCCTACGAGCAGTACTTC. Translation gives CASSAPRGLSYEQYF.

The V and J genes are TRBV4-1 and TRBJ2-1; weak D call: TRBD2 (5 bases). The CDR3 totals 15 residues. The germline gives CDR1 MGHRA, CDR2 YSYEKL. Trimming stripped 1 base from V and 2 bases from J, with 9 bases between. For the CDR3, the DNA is TGCGCCAGCAGCCAAGGGCGGGCAGCCTACAATGAGCAGTTCTTC. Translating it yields CASSQGRAAYNEQFF.

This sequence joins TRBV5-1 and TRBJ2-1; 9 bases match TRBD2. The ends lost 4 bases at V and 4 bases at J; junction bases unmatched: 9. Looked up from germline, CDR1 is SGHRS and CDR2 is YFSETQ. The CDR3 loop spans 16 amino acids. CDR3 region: CASSILAGEEYNEQFF. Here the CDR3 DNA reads TGCGCCAGCAGCATTTTAGCGGGAGAAGAGTACAATGAGCAGTTCTTC.

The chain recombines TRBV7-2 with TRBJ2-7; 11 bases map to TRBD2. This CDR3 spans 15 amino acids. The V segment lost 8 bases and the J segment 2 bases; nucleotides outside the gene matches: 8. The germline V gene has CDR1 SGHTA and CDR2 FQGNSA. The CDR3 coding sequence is TGTGCCAGCGGGGGGGGGACTAGCGGTACCTACGAGCAGTACTTC. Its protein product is CASGGGTSGTYEQYF.

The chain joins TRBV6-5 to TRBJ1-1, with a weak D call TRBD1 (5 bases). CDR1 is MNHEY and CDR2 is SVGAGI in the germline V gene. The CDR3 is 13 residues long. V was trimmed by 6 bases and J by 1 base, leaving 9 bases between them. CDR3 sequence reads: CASRPGENTEAFF. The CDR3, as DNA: TGTGCCAGCAGACCGGGGGAGAACACTGAAGCTTTCTTT.

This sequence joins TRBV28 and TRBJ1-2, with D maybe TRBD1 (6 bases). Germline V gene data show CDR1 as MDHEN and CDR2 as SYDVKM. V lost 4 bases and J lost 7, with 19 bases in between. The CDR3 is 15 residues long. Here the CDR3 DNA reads TGTGCCAGCAGTTCCCCCGACAGGCTCCGGGGTGGCTACACCTTC. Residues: CASSSPDRLRGGYTF.